This T cell receptor (beta chain) was obtained from a study of PD-L1 blockade in urothelial cancer. Overall study: Of prior chemotherapy regimens, patients had received between 0 and 3.

Germline V gene data show CDR1 as LNHDA and CDR2 as SQIVND (reference sequence). The CDR3 consists of 13 residues. Trimming pared 3 bases from V and 4 bases from J, leaving 9 bases between. The repertoire was sequenced with immunoSEQ multiplex PCR; TCRdb's copy has only in-frame clones and lacks some. The sample carries about 50,000 clones, around 89% recorded once. Study-wide results and caveats: Pretreatment TCR clonality in blood, when below the median, was predictive of better survival.

Described time point: peripheral blood 6 weeks after treatment start. Patients were diagnosed with urothelial carcinoma, either locally advanced or metastatic. A few counts support this clone. Its antigen is unidentified. The chain couples TRBV19 to TRBJ1-2; D is unclear. The source was PBMCs, collected around atezolizumab (anti-PD-L1) treatment. This receptor was identified in a man aged 55 to 70 with urothelial cancer. The chain's CDR3 is CASSIPSSYGYTF. CDR3 sequence (DNA): TGTGCCAGTAGTATTCCAAGCTCCTATGGCTACACCTTC.